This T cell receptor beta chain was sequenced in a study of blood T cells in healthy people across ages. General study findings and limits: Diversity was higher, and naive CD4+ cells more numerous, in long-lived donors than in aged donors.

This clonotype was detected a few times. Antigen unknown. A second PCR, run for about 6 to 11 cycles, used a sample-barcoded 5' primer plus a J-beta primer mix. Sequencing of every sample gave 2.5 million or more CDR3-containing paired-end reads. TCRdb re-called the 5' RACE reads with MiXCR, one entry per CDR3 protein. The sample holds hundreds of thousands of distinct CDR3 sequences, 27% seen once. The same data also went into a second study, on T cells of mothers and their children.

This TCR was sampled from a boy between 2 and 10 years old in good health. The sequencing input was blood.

CDR3 region: CSAHQGLSIKNIQYF. For the CDR3, the DNA is TGCAGTGCTCATCAGGGGTTGAGTATCAAAAACATTCAGTACTTC. The V call is TRBV20-1, the J call TRBJ2-4; D is perhaps TRBD1 (6 bases). CDR1 and CDR2 from the germline V gene are DFQATT and SNEGSKA (reference sequence). Between the trimmed V and J ends, which lost 5 bases and 3 bases, there was a span of 17 bases. The CDR3 loop spans 15 amino acids.